This TCR beta chain was sequenced during a study of beta chain features in type 1 diabetes. Points from the study as a whole: Naive, central memory and Treg TCRB repertoires appeared more alike in patients than in healthy donors. Shorter TCRB CDR3s, moderately but significantly so, were found in Type 1 diabetes patients in all four CD4+ subsets.

Sorted CD4+ subsets: naive, central memory, regulatory, stem cell-like memory (CD45RO/CCR7/CD25/CD127/CD95/CD27 panel). There are a few counts of this clone. Its antigen is as yet unknown. Sequencing targeted expressed TCRB transcripts, as all isolated RNA had been reverse transcribed. TCRdb's table, derived via immunoSEQ multiplex PCR, lists solely in-frame clones and lacks some. The sample holds approximately 600,000 clones, around an eighth seen once. The CDR3 runs to 17 residues. V lost 6 bases, J lost 2 bases, and 12 bases stayed unmatched. The germline gives CDR1 SGHVS, CDR2 FQNEAQ. The TCR sequence derives from a man between 25 and 39 years old with type 1 diabetes. V is TRBV7-8 and J is TRBJ2-1; TRBD2 matches at 8 bases. The material sequenced was naive CD4+ T cells from blood. The CDR3 region is CASSKKWAGGAYNEQFF. DNA for the CDR3: TGTGCCAGCAGTAAAAAATGGGCGGGGGGAGCCTACAATGAGCAGTTCTTC. The full variable domain, its missing parts supplied by reference TRBV7-8 and TRBJ2-1, is GAGVSQSPRYKVAKRGQDVALRCDPISGHVSLFWYQQALGQGPEFLTYFQNEAQLDKSGLPSDRFFAERPEGSVSTLKIQRTQQEDSAVYLCASSKKWAGGAYNEQFFGPGTRLTVL.